The present TCR beta chain was sequenced within a study of Graves' ophthalmopathy and Graves' hyperthyroidism. Study in general: Absence of ophthalmopathy within 18 months of follow-up defined stable hyperthyroidism. General study results and limits: Sensitivity reached more than 70% and specificity roughly 72% when the model predicted ophthalmopathy progression. Clonotypes were expanded in thyroid at above 0.001 frequency, and most also appeared in blood. A model of 13 signatures distinguished ophthalmopathy from stable hyperthyroidism at approximately 88% sensitivity and 65% to 84% specificity.

In the case of this clonotype: Its antigen is as yet unknown. One end of the junction does not line up with germline, which may come from a read error.

Germline-derived CDR1 and CDR2 are WSHSY and SAAADI. CDR3 length: 14 amino acids. RNA transcripts yielded amplified TCR beta CDR3 regions. First-round RT-PCR with HTBI primers preceded a second-round multiplex PCR. TCRdb re-analysed the multiplex PCR reads in MiXCR, keeping a single row per CDR3 protein. Among roughly 1.1 million distinct CDR3 sequences listed, about two fifths were seen once. The source is an adult man with Graves' hyperthyroidism. The V call is TRBV10-2, the J call TRBJ2-7; 9 nucleotides match TRBD1. The sequencing sample was made of peripheral blood or thyroid tissue (not recorded which). CDR3 bases: TGTGCCAGTAGTCTCCGGGACAGGGAAGGCGAGCAGTACTTC. Translated: CASSLRDREGEQYF.